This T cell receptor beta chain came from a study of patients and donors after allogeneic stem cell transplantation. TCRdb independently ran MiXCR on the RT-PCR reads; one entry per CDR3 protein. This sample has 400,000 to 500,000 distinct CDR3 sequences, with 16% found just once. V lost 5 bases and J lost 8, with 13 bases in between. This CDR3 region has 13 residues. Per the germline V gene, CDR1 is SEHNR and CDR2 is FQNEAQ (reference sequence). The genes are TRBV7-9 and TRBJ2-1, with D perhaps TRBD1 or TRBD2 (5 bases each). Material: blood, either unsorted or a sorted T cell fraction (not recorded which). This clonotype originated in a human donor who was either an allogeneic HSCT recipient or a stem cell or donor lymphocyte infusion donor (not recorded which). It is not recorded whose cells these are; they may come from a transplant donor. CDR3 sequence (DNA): TGTGCCAGCAGCCCCCCGTGGGACCATGAGCAGTTCTTC. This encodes CASSPPWDHEQFF.